These 18 T cell receptor beta chains came from one sample sequenced in a study of blood T cell repertoires in COVID-19. The data were produced by immunoSEQ multiplex PCR, yet TCRdb's version contains in-frame clones alone and is incomplete. Counted here are around 280,000 clones, roughly 90% occurring once; the ten biggest clones make up about 2.2%. Source material: peripheral blood. The receptors come from a woman between 50 and 59 years old who had recovered from COVID-19.

This chain connects TRBV5-1 to TRBJ1-4, with 10 bases fitting TRBD1. The length of the CDR3 is 14 residues. Germline V gene lookup returns CDR1 SGHRS and CDR2 YFSETQ. The V and J ends lost 4 bases and 8 bases, in that order; junction bases with no gene match: 5. DNA of the CDR3: TGCGCCAGCAGCCAGGGACAGGGGAACGAAAAACTGTTTTTT. Protein sequence: CASSQGQGNEKLFF.

V gene TRBV11-1 combines with J gene TRBJ2-7; 8 nucleotides match TRBD2. CDR3 length: 14 residues. V shed 5 bases and J 1 base; nucleotides not matched to a gene: 4. From germline, CDR1 is SGHAT and CDR2 FQDESV (reference sequence). CDR3 protein: CASSRGGRSYEQYF. The CDR3 region has the DNA TGTGCCAGCAGCCGGGGGGGGAGGTCCTACGAGCAGTACTTC.

The chain has TRBV18 and TRBJ2-2; possible D gene TRBD1, 6 bases. CDR3 length equals 12 residues. Germline V lookup: CDR1 KGHSH, CDR2 LQKENI. The V and J ends lost 8 bases and 4 bases respectively, with 8 bases between them. Here the CDR3 DNA reads TGTGCCAGCGGACAGTTCACCGGGGAGCTGTTTTTT. The encoded protein is CASGQFTGELFF.

CDR3 nucleotides: TGTGCCAGCAGTTTAAGGGAGGGTGGGTCCTACGAGCAGTACTTC. It translates to CASSLREGGSYEQYF. The rearrangement joins TRBV27 to TRBJ2-7; 7 positions agree with TRBD2. The CDR3 has 15 residues. J was trimmed by 1 base and V by 2 bases; bases with no gene match: 5. Germline CDR1 reads MNHEY; CDR2 reads SMNVEV (reference sequence).

This sequence joins TRBV9 and TRBJ2-1; D not certain. Trimming shortened V by 4 bases and J by 4 bases, and 12 bases separated the two germline ends. Germline V gene sequence: CDR1 SGDLS, CDR2 YYNGEE. The CDR3 loop spans 14 amino acids. The DNA of the CDR3 is TGTGCCAGCAGCCCCCACCCCCGGTACAATGAGCAGTTCTTC. The encoded protein is CASSPHPRYNEQFF.

This clone was found once. The CDR3 loop is CASIGSGYTF. The DNA for the CDR3 is TGTGCCAGCATCGGGTCCGGCTACACCTTC. The V call is TRBV6-6, the J call TRBJ1-2; no clear D gene. The V end was cut by 7 bases, the J end by 8 bases, with 8 bases between. The CDR3 covers 10 residues. From germline, CDR1 is MNHNY and CDR2 SVGAGI (reference sequence).

The V gene is TRBV16, the J gene TRBJ1-2; the D gene is possibly TRBD1 (5 bases). The CDR3 length is 13 residues. Germline V CDR1 and CDR2: KGHSY, FQNENV. The V end was cut by 4 bases, the J end by 6 bases, with 12 bases between. The CDR3 reads CASSPNRGNGYTF. The CDR3 nucleotides are TGTGCCAGCAGCCCCAACCGGGGGAATGGCTACACCTTC.

The chain employs TRBV2 and TRBJ1-2, with D possibly TRBD1 on 6 matching bases. Germline values: CDR1 SNHLY, CDR2 FYNNEI. The CDR3 loop spans 12 amino acids. The ends were cut back, 7 bases at V and 2 bases at J, with 8 bases in the middle. The chain's CDR3 is CASTGQNYGYTF. The CDR3 coding sequence is TGTGCCAGCACCGGACAGAACTATGGCTACACCTTC.

The gene calls are TRBV5-1 and TRBJ1-3; unclear D gene. The CDR3 is 14 residues long. The germline CDR1 and CDR2 sequences are SGHRS and YFSETQ. Trimming cost V 1 base and J 2 bases, with 7 bases left between them. The CDR3 loop is CASSLSRAGNTIYF. As DNA, the CDR3 is TGCGCCAGCAGCTTGAGTCGGGCTGGAAACACCATATATTTT. Based on the CDR3 plus reference TRBV5-1 and TRBJ1-3, the full variable domain is KAGVTQTPRYLIKTRGQQVTLSCSPISGHRSVSWYQQTPGQGLQFLFEYFSETQRNKGNFPGRFSGRQFSNSRSEMNVSTLELGDSALYLCASSLSRAGNTIYFGEGSWLTVV.

The chain links TRBV5-1 to TRBJ2-7, with D unresolved. There are 14 residues in the CDR3. V gave up 0 bases and J gave up 2 bases, with 9 bases separating them. CDR1 SGHRS and CDR2 YFSETQ come from the germline V gene. The CDR3 DNA sequence: TGCGCCAGCAGCTTGGGTCTAGAGGCCTACGAGCAGTACTTC. Translation gives CASSLGLEAYEQYF.

The chain recombines TRBV27 with TRBJ2-7; D is perhaps TRBD2 (6 bases). Trimming removed 4 bases from V and 7 bases from J, with 11 bases in between. Germline V CDR1 and CDR2: MNHEY, SMNVEV (reference sequence). This CDR3 comprises 12 residues. The CDR3 is CASSYGGREQYF. DNA for the CDR3: TGTGCCAGCAGTTACGGGGGAAGGGAGCAGTACTTC.

This clone was seen a handful of times. The rearrangement joins TRBV7-2 to TRBJ2-3, with D unresolved. The V end was cut by 3 bases, the J end by 5 bases, with 6 bases between. The germline CDR1 and CDR2 sequences are SGHTA and FQGNSA. The CDR3 is made up of 12 amino acids. As DNA, the CDR3 is TGTGCCAGCAGCTTTCCCCTAGATACGCAGTATTTT. Protein product: CASSFPLDTQYF.

As to this clone: The sample holds other DNA sequences that translate to the same CDR3. The V gene is TRBV30, the J gene TRBJ2-7; 11 nucleotides agree with TRBD2. In germline, CDR1 is GTSNPN, CDR2 SVGIG (reference sequence). The CDR3 runs to 14 residues. V shed 5 bases, J shed 4 bases, and the junction held 7 bases outside the gene matches. CDR3 nucleotide sequence: TGTGCCTGGTCCCTAGCGGGGGGTACGTACGAGCAGTACTTC. It codes for CAWSLAGGTYEQYF.

V gene TRBV27 combines with J gene TRBJ2-7; 9 bases are a match to TRBD1. The germline V gene encodes CDR1 MNHEY and CDR2 SMNVEV (reference sequence). The CDR3 sequence is 14 residues long. V was clipped by 2 bases and J by 3 bases; unmatched bases: 2. The DNA for the CDR3 is TGTGCCAGCAGTTTAAAGGGACAGGGCTACGAGCAGTACTTC. It is translated as CASSLKGQGYEQYF.

V usage is TRBV30 and J usage is TRBJ1-4; D unresolved. The CDR3 runs to 12 residues. CDR1 and CDR2 from the germline V gene are GTSNPN and SVGIG (reference sequence). The V end lost 2 bases, the J end lost 3 bases, and 4 bases lay between the germline ends. The CDR3 here is CAWSPSNEKLFF. For the CDR3, the DNA is TGTGCCTGGAGTCCCTCTAATGAAAAACTGTTTTTT. The full variable domain, in which reference TRBV30 and TRBJ1-4 provide the parts outside the CDR3, is SQTIHQWPATLVQPVGSPLSLECTVEGTSNPNLYWYRQAAGRGLQLLFYSVGIGQISSEVPQNLSASRPQDRQFILSSKKLLLSDSGFYLCAWSPSNEKLFFGSGTQLSVL.

This clone showed up just a few times. The chain employs TRBV5-1 and TRBJ1-1, with 9 positions matching TRBD1. Germline trimming cut 4 bases from V and 5 bases from J; bases unmatched to any gene: 9. Germline lookup yields CDR1 SGHRS and CDR2 YFSETQ. This CDR3 region has 15 residues. Written as DNA, the CDR3 is TGCGCCAGCAGCCGCTGGACAGGGGTAGGGACTGAAGCTTTCTTT. Its protein product is CASSRWTGVGTEAFF.

This clone was recorded many times. V usage is TRBV14 and J usage is TRBJ1-6; D uncertain. The CDR3 is 13 amino acids. Between the trimmed V and J ends, which lost 1 base and 11 bases, there was a span of 9 bases. The V gene's germline CDR1 is SGHDN and CDR2 FVKESK. CDR3 sequence: CASSQGQMTPLHF. In DNA, the CDR3 is TGTGCCAGCAGCCAAGGGCAGATGACACCCCTCCACTTT. The full variable domain, with the rest looked up from reference TRBV14 and TRBJ1-6, is EAGVTQFPSHSVIEKGQTVTLRCDPISGHDNLYWYRRVMGKEIKFLLHFVKESKQDESGMPNNRFLAERTGGTYSTLKVQPAELEDSGVYFCASSQGQMTPLHFGNGTRLTVT.

The chain recombines TRBV15 with TRBJ1-1; D uncertain. The germline CDR1 and CDR2 sequences are LNHNV and YYDKDF (reference sequence). This CDR3 spans 13 amino acids. The germline V and J ends were trimmed by 5 bases and 4 bases, with 11 bases remaining between them. CDR3 bases: TGTGCCACCAGCCTCCTAGGCCCCACTGAAGCTTTCTTT. This codes for CATSLLGPTEAFF.